The T cell receptor (beta chain) under discussion was sequenced for a study of type 1 and type 2 diabetes patients. Study-level information: Magnetic bead positive selection isolated CD4+ or CD8+ T cells from PBMCs. Study results and caveats: Some HECs seen only in T1D might also appear in more T2D or control samples.

PCR was run on genomic DNA. A primer set of 30 forward and 13 reverse primers amplified the CDR3. TCRdb analysed the multiplex PCR reads with MiXCR anew, one entry per CDR3 protein. The sample yields around 300,000 distinct CDR3 sequences, roughly 48% seen once. The trim removed 6 bases at V and 5 bases at J, leaving 8 bases unmatched. CDR3 length equals 14 residues. Looked up from germline, CDR1 is WNHNN and CDR2 is SYGVQD (reference sequence). This clonotype was counted only a few times. Its specificity is unknown. Sequencing was done on a sample of peripheral blood mononuclear cells (PBMCs). This clonotype originated in a man aged 18 to 30 with type 2 diabetes. This chain connects TRBV10-1 to TRBJ2-5; 8 nucleotides line up with TRBD1. CDR3 nucleotide sequence: TGCGCCAGCAGGAAACAGGGGGACGAGGAGACCCAGTACTTC. Amino acids: CASRKQGDEETQYF.